The 11 T cell receptor beta chains reported below all come from one sample, sequenced in a study of identical twins. TCRdb called the 5' RACE reads again in MiXCR, with one record for every CDR3 protein. The table has 450,000 or so distinct CDR3 sequences, approximately 15% seen once. The same data also went into a second study, on yellow fever vaccine responses in identical twins.

Sequenced: CD4+ T cells sorted from blood. The source is a woman aged 18-29 years in good health.

There are a few counts of this clonotype. The V and J genes are TRBV5-1 and TRBJ2-7, with 11 positions matching TRBD1. Germline V gene lookup returns CDR1 SGHRS and CDR2 YFSETQ. V gave up 4 bases and J gave up 3 bases; unmatched junction bases: 6. The CDR3 covers 15 residues. Written as DNA, the CDR3 is TGCGCCAGCAGCACTCCGGGACAGGGGGTCTACGAGCAGTACTTC. It codes for CASSTPGQGVYEQYF.

In its sample, this clonotype was seen once. The chain recombines TRBV18 with TRBJ2-2; D is unresolved. The CDR3 is 15 residues long. The germline V gene encodes CDR1 KGHSH and CDR2 LQKENI. V was pared by 4 bases and J by 2 bases, with 11 bases between. The DNA of the CDR3 is TGTGCCAGCTCACGCAACACCCAAAACACCGGGGAGCTGTTTTTT. This translates into CASSRNTQNTGELFF.

The genes are TRBV20-1 and TRBJ2-7, with 9 bases lining up with TRBD2. The CDR3 is 14 amino acids. Germline V lookup: CDR1 DFQATT, CDR2 SNEGSKA (reference sequence). J was trimmed by 4 bases and V by 6 bases; bases with no gene match: 10. The CDR3 spells CSAPPASGKYEQYF. The CDR3 DNA sequence: TGCAGTGCCCCCCCGGCTAGCGGGAAATACGAGCAGTACTTC.

This clonotype showed up just a few times. The V call is TRBV3-1, the J call TRBJ2-1; TRBD1 might be the D (6 bases). This CDR3 comprises 19 residues. Germline CDR1 reads LGHDT; CDR2 reads YNNKEL (reference sequence). The V gene lost 0 bases and the J gene lost 0 bases, with 18 bases spanning the gap. The CDR3 loop is CASSQDGAGVLSSYNEQFF. CDR3 bases: TGTGCCAGCAGCCAAGATGGGGCAGGGGTCCTTAGCTCCTACAATGAGCAGTTCTTC.

The rearrangement links TRBV3-1 to TRBJ2-3, with 10 bases fitting TRBD2. This CDR3 is 17 amino acids long. V lost 1 base, J lost 4 bases, and 8 bases stayed unmatched. CDR1 LGHDT and CDR2 YNNKEL come from the germline V gene (reference sequence). This CDR3 is CASSQVLLAGGPDTQYF. The CDR3 bases are TGTGCCAGCAGCCAAGTCCTATTAGCGGGGGGCCCAGATACGCAGTATTTT.

This clonotype showed up just a few times. The rearrangement links TRBV6-5 to TRBJ2-4; TRBD1 agrees at 7 bases. With 8 bases clipped from V and 16 bases from J, the junction kept 14 bases outside the gene matches. Germline V gene lookup returns CDR1 MNHEY and CDR2 SVGAGI. The CDR3 totals 12 residues. The CDR3 sequence is CASSSITTGTYF. CDR3 in DNA: TGTGCCAGCTCATCCATAACGACAGGGACATACTTC.

V and J are TRBV6-6 and TRBJ2-6; D may be TRBD2 (5 bases). From germline, CDR1 is MNHNY and CDR2 SVGAGI (reference sequence). The CDR3 has 19 residues. V lost 2 bases and J 0 bases, leaving 17 bases between the germline ends. The CDR3 loop is CASSYRPFGGGSGANVLTF. The DNA of the CDR3 is TGTGCCAGCAGTTACCGGCCCTTCGGAGGCGGCTCTGGGGCCAACGTCCTGACTTTC.

This clonotype has ten or more counts. The J gene is TRBJ2-7, the V gene TRBV28; 12 bases map to TRBD2. The J segment lost 5 bases and the V segment lost 6 bases, leaving 8 bases of the junction unmatched. Germline assignment: CDR1 MDHEN and CDR2 SYDVKM. The CDR3 is 15 residues long. For the CDR3, the DNA is TGTGCCAGCAGCGCAACTAGCGGGGGGAAGAACGAGCAGTACTTC. This encodes CASSATSGGKNEQYF.

The rearrangement joins TRBV5-5 to TRBJ2-4, with unresolved D. Germline V CDR1 and CDR2: SGHKS, YYEKEE (reference sequence). CDR3 size: 15 residues. Trimming stripped 2 bases from V and 1 base from J, with 10 bases between. The CDR3 DNA reads as TGTGCCAGCAGCTTTCCCCCCGAGGCCAAAAACATTCAGTACTTC. It specifies CASSFPPEAKNIQYF.

In this sample, this clonotype turned up a few times. The chain combines TRBV29-1 with TRBJ2-2; TRBD2 matches 8 bases. CDR3 length: 16 amino acids. Germline lookup yields CDR1 SQVTM and CDR2 ANQGSEA. V was pared by 6 bases and J by 5 bases, with 14 bases of the junction left unmatched. This CDR3 is CSVLGGVSGATGELFF. Written as DNA, the CDR3 is TGCAGCGTCCTCGGGGGTGTTAGCGGGGCGACCGGGGAGCTGTTTTTT.

This chain uses TRBV29-1 with TRBJ2-1; 12 bases fit TRBD2. The junction had 5 bases not matched to a gene; V was cut back by 1 base and J by 7 bases. CDR3 length equals 15 residues. Germline V lookup: CDR1 SQVTM, CDR2 ANQGSEA. In DNA form, the CDR3 reads TGCAGCGTTGAAGGAAGGCTAGCGGGGGGGAATGAGCAGTTCTTC. As protein: CSVEGRLAGGNEQFF.